The source of this T cell receptor beta chain is a study of shared clonotypes between healthy human individuals. When replicate PCRs were run on sorted subsets, they used 150 to 200 ng DNA, about 31,000 T cell genomes. Original handling: ImmunoSEQ sequences covered only the junction and lacked quality scores; filtering therefore differed. Data came from immunoSEQ multiplex PCR; TCRdb stores just in-frame clones and leaves some out. V and J calls and clone size are those listed in that table; D and trimming were worked out from the DNA. This repertoire shows over a million clones, around 74% found once; its top ten account for roughly 1.4%. General study findings and limits: Clonotype sharing among donors was thought likely to change with sequencing depth.

As concerns this clone: The antigen is not known.

Trimming took 6 bases from V and 0 from J, leaving 12 bases between them. The germline gives CDR1 MNHEY, CDR2 SVGAGI. The length of the CDR3 is 15 residues. The chain combines TRBV6-5 with TRBJ1-5; possibly TRBD1 for D (6 bases). The receptor was isolated from a man aged 18 to 29 in good health. The sequenced sample consisted of memory CD4+ T cells sorted from blood. As to subset: CD45RA-negative fraction. Written as DNA, the CDR3 is TGTGCCAGCAGCCCTGACAGGTATAGCAATCAGCCCCAGCATTTT. This encodes CASSPDRYSNQPQHF.